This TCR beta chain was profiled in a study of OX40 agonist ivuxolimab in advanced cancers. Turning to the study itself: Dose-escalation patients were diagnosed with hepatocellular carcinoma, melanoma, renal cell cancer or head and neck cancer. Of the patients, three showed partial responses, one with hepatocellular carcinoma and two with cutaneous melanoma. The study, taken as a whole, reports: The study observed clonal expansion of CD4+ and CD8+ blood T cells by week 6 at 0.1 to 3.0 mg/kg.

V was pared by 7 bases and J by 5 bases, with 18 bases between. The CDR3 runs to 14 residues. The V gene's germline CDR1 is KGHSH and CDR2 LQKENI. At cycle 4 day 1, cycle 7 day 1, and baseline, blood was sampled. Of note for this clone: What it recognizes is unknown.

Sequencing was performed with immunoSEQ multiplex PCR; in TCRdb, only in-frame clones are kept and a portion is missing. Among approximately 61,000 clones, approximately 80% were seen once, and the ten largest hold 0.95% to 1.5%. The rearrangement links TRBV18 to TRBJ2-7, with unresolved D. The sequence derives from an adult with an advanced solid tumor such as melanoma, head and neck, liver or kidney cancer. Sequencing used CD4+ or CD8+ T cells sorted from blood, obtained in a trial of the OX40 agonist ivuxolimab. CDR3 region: CASCLLGTCDEQYF. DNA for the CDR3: TGTGCCAGCTGTCTCCTCGGAACGTGCGACGAGCAGTACTTC.